This TCR beta chain was recovered during a study of Tregs in tolerant kidney transplant recipients. Study-level results: Activated donor B cell expansion appeared to reveal the most relevant donor-specific TCRbeta repertoire. Antigen-driven expansion was suggested because donor-specific Tregs expanded more than all Tregs in tolerant patients.

Profiled with immunoSEQ multiplex PCR; TCRdb holds only in-frame clones, not every one. The profile shows tens of thousands of clones, 80% to 95% of them singletons. Note on this clone: Its antigen remains unknown.

V trimming: 5 bases; J trimming: 1 base; junction bases outside the gene matches: 5. The CDR3 runs 14 residues. Per the germline V gene, CDR1 is SGHNT and CDR2 is YENEEA. The chain recombines TRBV11-3 with TRBJ2-7, with 7 bases lining up with TRBD1. The specimen was CD4+ T cells from blood, collected before the transplant. This TCR was sampled from a human donor who received a combined kidney and bone marrow transplant. The CDR3 DNA reads TGTGCCAGCAGCCAAATGGGACAGTCCTACGAGCAGTACTTC. Amino acid sequence: CASSQMGQSYEQYF.